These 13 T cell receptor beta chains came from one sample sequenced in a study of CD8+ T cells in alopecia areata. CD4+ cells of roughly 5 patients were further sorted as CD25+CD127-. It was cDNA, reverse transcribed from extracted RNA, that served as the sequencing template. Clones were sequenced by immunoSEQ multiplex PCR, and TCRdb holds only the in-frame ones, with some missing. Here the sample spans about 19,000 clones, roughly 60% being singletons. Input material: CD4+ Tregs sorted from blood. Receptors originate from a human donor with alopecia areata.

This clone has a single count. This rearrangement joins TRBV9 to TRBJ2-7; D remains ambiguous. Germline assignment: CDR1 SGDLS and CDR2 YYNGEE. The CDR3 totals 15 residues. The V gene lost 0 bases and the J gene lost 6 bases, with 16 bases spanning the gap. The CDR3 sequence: CASSVGPERVGEQYF. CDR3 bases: TGTGCCAGCAGCGTAGGCCCCGAAAGAGTAGGCGAGCAGTACTTC. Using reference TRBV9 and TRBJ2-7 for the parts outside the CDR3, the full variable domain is DSGVTQTPKHLITATGQRVTLRCSPRSGDLSVYWYQQSLDQGLQFLIQYYNGEERAKGNILERFSAQQFPDLHSELNLSSLELGDSALYFCASSVGPERVGEQYFGPGTRLTVT.

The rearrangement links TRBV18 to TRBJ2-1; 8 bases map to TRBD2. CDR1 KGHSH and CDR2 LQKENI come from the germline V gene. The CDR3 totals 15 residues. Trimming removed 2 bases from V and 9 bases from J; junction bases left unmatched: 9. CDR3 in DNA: TGTGCCAGCTCACCAGCCGGGGGGGCCTATGCTGAGCAGTTCTTC. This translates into CASSPAGGAYAEQFF.

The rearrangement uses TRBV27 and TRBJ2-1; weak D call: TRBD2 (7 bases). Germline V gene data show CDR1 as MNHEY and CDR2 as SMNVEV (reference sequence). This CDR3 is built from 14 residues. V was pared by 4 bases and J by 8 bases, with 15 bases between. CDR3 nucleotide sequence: TGTGCCAGCAGTTATCGGGGGGCGGGGTATGAGCAGTTCTTC. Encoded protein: CASSYRGAGYEQFF.

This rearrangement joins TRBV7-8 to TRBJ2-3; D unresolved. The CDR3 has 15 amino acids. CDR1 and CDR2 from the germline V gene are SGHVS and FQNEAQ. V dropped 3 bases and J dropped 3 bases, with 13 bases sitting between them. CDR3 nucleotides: TGTGCCAGCAGCTTCGAAGGGTTTCGGACAGATACGCAGTATTTT. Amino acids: CASSFEGFRTDTQYF.

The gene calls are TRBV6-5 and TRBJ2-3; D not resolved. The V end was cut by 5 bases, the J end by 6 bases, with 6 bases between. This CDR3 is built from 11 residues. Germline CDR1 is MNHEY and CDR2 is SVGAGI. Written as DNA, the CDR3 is TGTGCCAGCAGTGTTCTGGATACGCAGTATTTT. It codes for CASSVLDTQYF.

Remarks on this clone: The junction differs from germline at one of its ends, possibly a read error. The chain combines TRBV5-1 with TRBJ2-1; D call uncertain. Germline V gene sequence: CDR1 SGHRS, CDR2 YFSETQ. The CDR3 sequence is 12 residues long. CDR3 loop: CASSLLALEEFF. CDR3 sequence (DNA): TGTGCCAGCAGCTTGTTGGCACTTGAGGAGTTCTTC.

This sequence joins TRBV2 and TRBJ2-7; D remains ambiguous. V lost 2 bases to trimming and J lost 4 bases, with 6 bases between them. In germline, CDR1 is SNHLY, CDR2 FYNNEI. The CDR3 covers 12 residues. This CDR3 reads CASSELEYEQYF. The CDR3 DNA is TGTGCCAGCAGTGAACTCGAATACGAGCAGTACTTC.

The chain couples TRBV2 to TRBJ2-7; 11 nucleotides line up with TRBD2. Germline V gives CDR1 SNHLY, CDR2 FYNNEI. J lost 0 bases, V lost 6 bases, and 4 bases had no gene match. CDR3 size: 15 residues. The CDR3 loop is CASRSTSGSSYEQYF. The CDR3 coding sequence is TGTGCCAGCAGATCCACTAGCGGGAGCTCCTACGAGCAGTACTTC.

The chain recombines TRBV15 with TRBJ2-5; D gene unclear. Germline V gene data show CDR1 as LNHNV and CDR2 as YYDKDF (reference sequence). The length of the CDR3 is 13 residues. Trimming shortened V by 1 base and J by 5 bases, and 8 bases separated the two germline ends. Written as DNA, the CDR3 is TGTGCCACCAGCAGAGCAGGAACGGAGACCCAGTACTTC. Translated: CATSRAGTETQYF.

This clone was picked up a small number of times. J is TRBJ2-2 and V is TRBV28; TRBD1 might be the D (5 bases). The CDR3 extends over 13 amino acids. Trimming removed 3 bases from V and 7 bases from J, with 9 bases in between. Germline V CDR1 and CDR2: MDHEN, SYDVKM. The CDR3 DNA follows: TGTGCCAGCAGTTTCCCAGGGCACGGGGAGCTGTTTTTT. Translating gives CASSFPGHGELFF.

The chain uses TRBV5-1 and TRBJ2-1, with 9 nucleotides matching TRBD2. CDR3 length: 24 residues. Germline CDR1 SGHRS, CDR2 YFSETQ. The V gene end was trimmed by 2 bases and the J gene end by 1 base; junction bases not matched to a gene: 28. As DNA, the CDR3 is TGCGCCAGCAGCTTACGAGTTCCCCCGTCTCGTGGTGGTGTTAGCGGGAGATCCTACAATGAGCAGTTCTTC. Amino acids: CASSLRVPPSRGGVSGRSYNEQFF.

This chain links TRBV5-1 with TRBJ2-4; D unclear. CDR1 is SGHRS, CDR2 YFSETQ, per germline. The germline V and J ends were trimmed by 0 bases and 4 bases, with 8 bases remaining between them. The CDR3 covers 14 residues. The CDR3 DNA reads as TGCGCCAGCAGCTTGGACAGAACAAAAAACATTCAGTACTTC. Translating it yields CASSLDRTKNIQYF.

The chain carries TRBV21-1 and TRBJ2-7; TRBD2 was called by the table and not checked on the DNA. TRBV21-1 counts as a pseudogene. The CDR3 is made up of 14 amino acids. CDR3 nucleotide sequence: TGTGCCAGCAGCAAAAGGCGGGGGGTCTACGAGCAGTACTTC. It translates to CASSKRRGVYEQYF.